This T cell receptor (beta chain) is from a study of blood T cell repertoires in COVID-19. Profiled with immunoSEQ multiplex PCR; TCRdb holds only in-frame clones, not every one. In the table there are around 200,000 clones, about 85% of which are singletons. This clone was observed a single time. CDR3 length: 16 residues. Germline V CDR1 and CDR2: MNHEY, SMNVEV (reference sequence). V lost 3 bases and J lost 4; bases outside the gene matches: 7. Sequencing used peripheral blood. This sequence was found in a woman younger than 35 who had recovered from COVID-19. The chain has TRBV27 and TRBJ2-5; 11 bases are shared with TRBD2. CDR3 nucleotide sequence: TGTGCCAGCAGTTTGGGGCCCGGGACTAGCGGAGAGACCCAGTACTTC. Encoded protein: CASSLGPGTSGETQYF.